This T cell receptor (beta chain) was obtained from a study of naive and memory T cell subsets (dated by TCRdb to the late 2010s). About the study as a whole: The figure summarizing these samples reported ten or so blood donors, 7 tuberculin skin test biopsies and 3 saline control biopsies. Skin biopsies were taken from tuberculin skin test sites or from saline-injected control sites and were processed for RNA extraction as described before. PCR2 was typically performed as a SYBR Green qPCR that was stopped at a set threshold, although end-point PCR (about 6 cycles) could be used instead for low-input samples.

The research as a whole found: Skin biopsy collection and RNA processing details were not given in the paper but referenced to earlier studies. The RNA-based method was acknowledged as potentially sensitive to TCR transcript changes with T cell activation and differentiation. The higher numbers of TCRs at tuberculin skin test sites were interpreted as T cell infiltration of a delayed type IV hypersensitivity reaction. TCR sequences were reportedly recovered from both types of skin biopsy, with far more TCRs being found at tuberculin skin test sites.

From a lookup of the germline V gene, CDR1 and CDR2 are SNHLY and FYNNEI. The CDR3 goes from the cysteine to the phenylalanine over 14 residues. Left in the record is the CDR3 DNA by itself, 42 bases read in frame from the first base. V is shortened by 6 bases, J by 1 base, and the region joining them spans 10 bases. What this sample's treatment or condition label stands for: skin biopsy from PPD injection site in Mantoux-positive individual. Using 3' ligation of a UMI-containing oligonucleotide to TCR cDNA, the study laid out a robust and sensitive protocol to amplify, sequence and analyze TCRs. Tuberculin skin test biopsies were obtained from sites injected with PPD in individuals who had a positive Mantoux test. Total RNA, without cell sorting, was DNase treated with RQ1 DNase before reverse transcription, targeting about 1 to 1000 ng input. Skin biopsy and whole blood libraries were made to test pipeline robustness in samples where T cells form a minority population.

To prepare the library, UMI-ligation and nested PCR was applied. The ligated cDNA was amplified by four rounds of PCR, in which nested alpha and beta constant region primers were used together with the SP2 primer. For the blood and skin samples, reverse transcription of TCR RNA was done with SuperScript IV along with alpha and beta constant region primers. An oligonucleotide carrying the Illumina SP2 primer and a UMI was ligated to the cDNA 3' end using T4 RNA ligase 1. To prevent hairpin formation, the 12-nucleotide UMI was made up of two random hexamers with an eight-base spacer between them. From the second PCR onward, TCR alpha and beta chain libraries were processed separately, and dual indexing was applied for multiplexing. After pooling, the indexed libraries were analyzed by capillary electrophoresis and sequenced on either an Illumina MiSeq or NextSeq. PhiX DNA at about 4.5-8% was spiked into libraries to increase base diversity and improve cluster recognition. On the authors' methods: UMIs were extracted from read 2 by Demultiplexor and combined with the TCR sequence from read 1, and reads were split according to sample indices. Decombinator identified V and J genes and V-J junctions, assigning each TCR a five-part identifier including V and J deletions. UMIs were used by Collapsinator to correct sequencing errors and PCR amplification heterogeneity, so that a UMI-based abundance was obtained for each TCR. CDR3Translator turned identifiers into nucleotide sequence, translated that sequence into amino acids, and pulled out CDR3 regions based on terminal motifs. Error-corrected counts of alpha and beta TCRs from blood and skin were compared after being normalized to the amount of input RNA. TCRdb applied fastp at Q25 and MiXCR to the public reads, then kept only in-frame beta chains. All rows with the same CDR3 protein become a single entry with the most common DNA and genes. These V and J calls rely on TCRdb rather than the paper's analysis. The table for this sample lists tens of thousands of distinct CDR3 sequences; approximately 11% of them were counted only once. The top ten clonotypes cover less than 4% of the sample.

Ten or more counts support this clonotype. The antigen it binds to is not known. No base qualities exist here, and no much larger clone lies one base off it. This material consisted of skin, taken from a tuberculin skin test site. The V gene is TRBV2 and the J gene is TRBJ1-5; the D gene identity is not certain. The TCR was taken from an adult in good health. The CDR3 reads CASRQQMSNQPQHF. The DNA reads TGTGCCAGCAGACAGCAAATGAGCAATCAGCCCCAGCATTTT.